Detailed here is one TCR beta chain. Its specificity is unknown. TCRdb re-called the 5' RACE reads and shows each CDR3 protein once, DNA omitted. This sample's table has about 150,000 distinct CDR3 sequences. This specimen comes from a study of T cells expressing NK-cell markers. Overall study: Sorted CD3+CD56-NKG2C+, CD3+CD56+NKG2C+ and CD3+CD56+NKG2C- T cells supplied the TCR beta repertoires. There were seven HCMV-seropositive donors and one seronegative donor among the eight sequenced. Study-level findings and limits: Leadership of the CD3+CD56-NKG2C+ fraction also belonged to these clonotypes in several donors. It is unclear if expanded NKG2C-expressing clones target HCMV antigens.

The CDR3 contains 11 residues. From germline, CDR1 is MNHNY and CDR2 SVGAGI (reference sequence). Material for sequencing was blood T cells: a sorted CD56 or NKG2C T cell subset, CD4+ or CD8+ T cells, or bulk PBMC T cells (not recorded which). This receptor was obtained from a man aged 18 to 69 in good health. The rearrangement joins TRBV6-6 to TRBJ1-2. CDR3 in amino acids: CASSQERGYTF.